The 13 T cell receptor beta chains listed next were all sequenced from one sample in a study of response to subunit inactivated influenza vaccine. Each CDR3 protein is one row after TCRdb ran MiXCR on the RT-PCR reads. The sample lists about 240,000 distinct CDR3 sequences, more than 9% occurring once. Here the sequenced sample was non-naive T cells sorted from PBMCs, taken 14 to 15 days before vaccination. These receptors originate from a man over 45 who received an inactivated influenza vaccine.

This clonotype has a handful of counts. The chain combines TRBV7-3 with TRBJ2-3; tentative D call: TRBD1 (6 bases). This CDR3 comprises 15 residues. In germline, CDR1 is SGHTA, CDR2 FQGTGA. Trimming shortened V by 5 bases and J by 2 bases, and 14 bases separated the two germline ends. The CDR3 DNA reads TGTGCCAGCAGCGAACAGGGACACTTCACAGATACGCAGTATTTT. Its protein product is CASSEQGHFTDTQYF.

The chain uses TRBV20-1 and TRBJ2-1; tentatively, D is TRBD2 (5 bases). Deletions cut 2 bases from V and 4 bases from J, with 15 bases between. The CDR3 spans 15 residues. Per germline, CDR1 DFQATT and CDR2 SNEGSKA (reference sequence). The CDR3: CSARRPRGIYNEQFF. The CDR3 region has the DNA TGCAGTGCTAGACGACCCCGGGGTATTTACAATGAGCAGTTCTTC.

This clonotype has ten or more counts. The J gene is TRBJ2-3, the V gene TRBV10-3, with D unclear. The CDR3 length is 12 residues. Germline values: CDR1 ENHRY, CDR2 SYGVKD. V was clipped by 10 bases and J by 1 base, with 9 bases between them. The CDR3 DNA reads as TGTGCCACCAGGTCGGGCACAGATACGCAGTATTTT. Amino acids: CATRSGTDTQYF.

CDR3 residues: CASSQEANYQETQYF. The CDR3 coding sequence is TGCGCCAGCAGCCAAGAAGCTAACTACCAAGAGACCCAGTACTTC. V and J are TRBV4-1 and TRBJ2-5; the D is unclear. Per the germline V gene, CDR1 is MGHRA and CDR2 is YSYEKL. The CDR3 is 15 amino acids. Trimming pared 0 bases from V and 0 bases from J, leaving 8 bases between.

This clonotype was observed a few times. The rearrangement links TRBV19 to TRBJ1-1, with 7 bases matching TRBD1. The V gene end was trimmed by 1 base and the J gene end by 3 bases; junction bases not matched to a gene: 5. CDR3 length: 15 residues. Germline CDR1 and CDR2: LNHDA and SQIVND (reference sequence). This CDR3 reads CASSIVAGTDTEAFF. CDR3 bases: TGTGCCAGTAGTATAGTTGCCGGGACAGACACTGAAGCTTTCTTT.

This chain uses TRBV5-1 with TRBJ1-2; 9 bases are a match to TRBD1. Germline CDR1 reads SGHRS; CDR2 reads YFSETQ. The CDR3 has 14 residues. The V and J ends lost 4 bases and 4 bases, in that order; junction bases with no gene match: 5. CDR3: CASSPTGGVYGYTF. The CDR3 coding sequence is TGCGCCAGCAGCCCGACAGGGGGTGTCTATGGCTACACCTTC.

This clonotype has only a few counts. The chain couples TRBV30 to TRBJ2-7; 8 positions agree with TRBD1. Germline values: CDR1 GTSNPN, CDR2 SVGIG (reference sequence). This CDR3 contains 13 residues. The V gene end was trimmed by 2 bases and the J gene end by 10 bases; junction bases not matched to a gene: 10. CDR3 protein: CAWSLPGTGIQYF. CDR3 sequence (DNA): TGTGCCTGGAGTTTACCCGGGACAGGTATTCAGTACTTC.

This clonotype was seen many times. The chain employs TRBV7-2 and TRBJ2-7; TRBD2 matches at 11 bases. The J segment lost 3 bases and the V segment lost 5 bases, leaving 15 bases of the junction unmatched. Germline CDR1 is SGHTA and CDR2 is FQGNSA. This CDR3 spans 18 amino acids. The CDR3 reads CASSVSGRALLSDYEQYF. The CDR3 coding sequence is TGTGCCAGCAGCGTTAGCGGGAGGGCCCTCTTATCTGACTACGAGCAGTACTTC.

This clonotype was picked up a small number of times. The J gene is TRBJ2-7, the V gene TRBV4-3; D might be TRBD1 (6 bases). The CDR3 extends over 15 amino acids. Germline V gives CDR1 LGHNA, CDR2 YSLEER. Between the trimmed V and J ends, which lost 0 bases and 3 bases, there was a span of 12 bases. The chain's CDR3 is CASSQERTESYEQYF. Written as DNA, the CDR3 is TGCGCCAGCAGCCAAGAGAGGACAGAGAGCTACGAGCAGTACTTC.

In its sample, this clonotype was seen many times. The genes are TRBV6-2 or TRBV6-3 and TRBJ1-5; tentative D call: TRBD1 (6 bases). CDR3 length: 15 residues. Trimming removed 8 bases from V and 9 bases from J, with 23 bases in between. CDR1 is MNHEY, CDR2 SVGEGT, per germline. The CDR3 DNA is TGTGCCAGCGGCGACCCCGGACAGCAGTATAGGCCCCAGCATTTT. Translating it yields CASGDPGQQYRPQHF.

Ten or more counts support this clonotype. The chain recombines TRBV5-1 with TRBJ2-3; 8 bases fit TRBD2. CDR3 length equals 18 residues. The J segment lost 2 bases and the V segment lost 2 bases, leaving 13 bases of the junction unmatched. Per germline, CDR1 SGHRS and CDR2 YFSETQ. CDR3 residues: CASSFGLAGLEATDTQYF. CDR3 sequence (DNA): TGCGCCAGCAGCTTCGGTCTAGCGGGTCTGGAGGCCACAGATACGCAGTATTTT.

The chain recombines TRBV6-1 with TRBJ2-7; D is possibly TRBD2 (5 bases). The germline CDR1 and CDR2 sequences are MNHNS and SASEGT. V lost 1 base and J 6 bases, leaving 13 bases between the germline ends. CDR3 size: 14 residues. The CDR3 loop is CASSEGVRVGEQYF. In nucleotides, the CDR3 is TGTGCCAGCAGTGAAGGCGTGAGGGTGGGCGAGCAGTACTTC.

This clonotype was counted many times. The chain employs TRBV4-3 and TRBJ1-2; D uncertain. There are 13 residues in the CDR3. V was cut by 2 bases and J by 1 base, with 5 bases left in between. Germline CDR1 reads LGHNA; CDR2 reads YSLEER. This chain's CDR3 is CASSQRFNYGYTF. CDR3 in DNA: TGCGCCAGCAGCCAACGGTTTAACTATGGCTACACCTTC.